This T cell receptor (beta chain) derives from a study of monozygotic twins with inflammatory bowel disease (dated by TCRdb to the late 2010s). Study-wide context: A total of some 30 monozygotic twin pairs were included in the full study, comprising nine German pairs (four IBD-concordant, five IBD-discordant) and 19 IBD-discordant Danish pairs. The search for disease-associated traits relied mainly on comparing IBD patients with their genetically identical healthy co-twins within discordant pairs. Each individual had, on average, about 151 000 unique TCRalpha sequences and 181 000 unique TCRbeta sequences available for analysis.

The CDR3 runs 16 amino acids, cysteine and phenylalanine included. The DNA is not on file. From each donor, a roughly 2.6 ml peripheral blood sample was collected into PAXgene tubes and stored at -80 degrees C. Total RNA was isolated from whole blood with the PAXgene blood miRNA kit on an automated QIAcube, without T cell sorting. Peripheral blood from monozygotic twin pairs, either concordant or discordant for inflammatory bowel disease, underwent deep TCRalpha and TCRbeta repertoire profiling that used unique molecular barcoding. Smoking habits were recorded for all twin pairs, and each individual was classified as a current, former or never smoker. To prepare the library, 5' RACE was applied. The input for every TCR library was roughly 3,300 ng of total RNA. cDNA was synthesized with SMARTScribe reverse transcriptase in eight separate reactions per sample. During cDNA synthesis, template switching was used to introduce unique molecular identifiers that contained a 6-nucleotide sample barcode. Two nested PCRs of about 16 and 10 cycles amplified the TCRalpha and TCRbeta cDNA, and bead purification followed each PCR. Before amplification, cDNA was treated with uracil DNA-glycosylase and purified using the QIAquick PCR purification kit. In the second PCR, Illumina TruSeq-compatible adapters and sample-specific barcodes were added. Library quality and concentration were checked on TapeStation and Qubit, and libraries were pooled at roughly 5.1 ng each. The pooled libraries were sequenced with 2 x 100 bp reads and custom sequencing primers on an Illumina HiSeq2500 single-index Rapid Run. In the source study's methods: MiGEC version 1.2.6 was used for UMI-based consensus assembly, which corrected PCR and sequencing errors. MiXCR version 2.1.1 was used for V(D)J alignment, clonotype assembly and CDR3 extraction. Normalisation of gene usage, clonotype sharing and MAIT/NKT TCR abundance was achieved by analysing the top 1000, 10 000 and 20 000 clonotypes per sample. After downsampling to 27 000 UMIs, diversity was calculated as the inverse Simpson index using the vegan R package. Statistical testing used paired Mann-Whitney U tests on the discordant twin pairs and applied Benjamini-Hochberg correction for multiple testing. Once TCRdb had reprocessed the reads, it stored one entry per CDR3 protein sequence and supplied no DNA. The authors' filters were not applied to this entry. The sample's records list around 150,000 distinct CDR3 sequences. The ten largest clones capture over 2.5% of the sample.

Note on this clonotype: No cognate antigen has been identified for it.

What the research found in general, with its limitations: No single strong signal or clonotype linked to IBD turned up in the results, so the idea that one exists was not supported. Fewer clonotypes were shared with other individuals by IBD patients than by healthy twins, most markedly in patients showing signs of disease activity. Measured by the inverse Simpson index, TCRbeta repertoire diversity was lower in IBD patients than in their healthy co-twins. The analysis was unable to tell apart different T cell subtypes. No difference in repertoire similarity was observed between concordant and discordant twins, possibly owing to limited statistical power. Background noise and inter-individual variability may have been introduced into the repertoires by the differing immunosuppressive treatments among patients.

The V gene is TRBV12-3 or TRBV12-4 and the J gene is TRBJ2-1; the D call of TRBD2 rests on TCRdb alone, since no DNA is present to check it. This TCR was recovered from a human donor with ulcerative colitis or Crohn's disease, or a healthy co-twin of an affected twin (not recorded which). The sequenced sample was blood. The CDR3 has the sequence CASRPGLAEPYNEQFF.